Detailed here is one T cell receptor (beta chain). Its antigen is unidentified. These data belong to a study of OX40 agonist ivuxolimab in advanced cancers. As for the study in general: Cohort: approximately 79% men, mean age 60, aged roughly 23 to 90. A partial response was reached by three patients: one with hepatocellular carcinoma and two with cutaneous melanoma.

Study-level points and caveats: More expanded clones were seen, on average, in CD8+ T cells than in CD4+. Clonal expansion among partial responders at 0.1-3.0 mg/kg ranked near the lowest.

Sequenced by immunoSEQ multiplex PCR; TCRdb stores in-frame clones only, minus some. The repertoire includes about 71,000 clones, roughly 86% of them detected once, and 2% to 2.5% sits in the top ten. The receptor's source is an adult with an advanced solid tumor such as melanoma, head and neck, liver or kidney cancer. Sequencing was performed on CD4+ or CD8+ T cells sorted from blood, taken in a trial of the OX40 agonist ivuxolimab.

CDR3 residues: CASSQVAGPGRGKTF. The CDR3 DNA is TGTGCCAGCAGCCAAGTGGCAGGACCGGGGAGGGGAAAAACCTTC. The chain links TRBV14 to TRBJ1-2; perhaps TRBD1 as D (5 bases). Trimming took 1 base from V and 14 from J, leaving 23 bases between them. Germline-derived CDR1 and CDR2 are SGHDN and FVKESK. The CDR3 length is 15 residues.